Listed below are T cell receptor beta chains from one sample, sequenced in a study of cytotoxic CD8 clonotypes in ibrutinib-treated CLL. TCRdb keeps only in-frame clones here, not all; method: immunoSEQ multiplex PCR. The sample records 100,000 or so clones, more than 55% being singletons. The sequencing here drew on PBMCs, taken after 24 months of ibrutinib treatment. The receptors shown here come from a human donor with chronic lymphocytic leukemia. Both conserved end residues are part of each CDR3. Each record gives: V gene, J gene, CDR3 protein.

>TRBV29-1|TRBJ2-5
CSARGHGGETQYF
>TRBV30|TRBJ2-2
CAWSVRVATNTGELFF
>TRBV7-2|TRBJ2-7
CASSGQGYEQYF
>TRBV14|TRBJ2-6
CASSSPLGQPNGANVLTF
>TRBV15|TRBJ2-7
CATSRDGPGADEQYF
>TRBV13|TRBJ1-2
CASSLGGQGSLYGYTF
>TRBV18|TRBJ2-7
CASSDRDSTYEQYF
>TRBV6-6|TRBJ2-7
CASRFGQGKYEQYF
>TRBV5-1|TRBJ1-4
CASSPTGPNRNEKLFF
>TRBV29-1|TRBJ2-1
CSGGDNYNEQFF
>TRBV6-1|TRBJ1-2
CARRDGSYGYTF
>TRBV5-8|TRBJ1-2
CASSLAPEGSLNYGYTF
>TRBV5-1|TRBJ1-1
CASGGQMNTEAFF
>TRBV29-1|TRBJ1-1
CSGRDRADTEAFF
>TRBV29-1|TRBJ2-3
CSANYFGDTQYF
>TRBV5-4|TRBJ2-3
CASSLRGADTQYF
>TRBV4-1|TRBJ1-2
CASSRKGDSPNYGYTF
>TRBV4-1|TRBJ1-2
CASSQGTANNYGYTF
>TRBV2|TRBJ2-4
CASRERGGWENIQYF
>TRBV10-1|TRBJ2-7
CASSEMAPGSSYEQYF
>TRBV19|TRBJ2-7
CASSIEYSSYEQYF